The entry below gives a single T cell receptor beta chain sequence along with its context. This clonotype showed up just a few times. Its antigen remains unidentified. Nothing much larger sits one base from this clone, and base qualities are not available. This record comes from a study of CD8 T cells in ankylosing spondylitis (dated by TCRdb to the late 2010s). Background on the whole study: To find TCR variants linked to disease, the study profiled T cell receptor beta repertoires in ankylosing spondylitis patients and healthy donors. Peripheral blood samples were taken, and synovial fluid was additionally collected from ankylosing spondylitis patients. The whole study cohort included over a hundred healthy donors and 25 or so ankylosing spondylitis patients. Broad study findings and their caveats: According to the report, matched synovial fluid samples from ankylosing spondylitis patients were significantly enriched for the disease-linked clones. Some motif variants were previously reported in synovial fluid and blood of reactive arthritis patients, suggesting common disease-initiation mechanisms. A CD8+ phenotype was shown by the disease-linked clones, which were found at relatively low frequencies in peripheral blood. A TCR beta motif of 8 or 9 highly homologous amino acid variants appeared characteristic of blood from ankylosing spondylitis patients.

The germline V gene sets CDR1 to SGHTA and CDR2 to FQGTGA. The CDR3, cysteine through phenylalanine, is 18 amino acids long. Just the 54-base CDR3 DNA is kept, in frame starting at base 1. V and J are trimmed by 2 bases and 6 bases, and the gene matches miss 15 bases of the junction. TCRdb records Illumina HiSeq 2500 as the sequencer. Quantitative 5'-RACE with molecular barcodes was used to prepare TCR beta libraries. Per the authors' processing: To identify disease-linked TCR variants, a new computational method was used, one built on a probabilistic model of VDJ rearrangement. TCRdb took the public reads, trimmed them with fastp at Q25, ran MiXCR for clone calling and kept in-frame beta chains. For every CDR3 protein sequence, its rows merge into one entry that carries the most common genes and DNA. The V and J calls, along with clone size, are taken from TCRdb and not from the paper's own processing. Across this sample there are 150,000 to 200,000 distinct CDR3 sequences, with about an eighth seen only once. 9.5% to 11% of the sample lies in the top ten.

The chain was built from TRBV7-3 and TRBJ2-2; a stretch of 7 junction bases matches TRBD2. The clonotype was recovered from a female donor with ankylosing spondylitis or in good health (not recorded which). The sequenced sample was blood, either unsorted or a sorted T cell fraction (not recorded which). Read as DNA, the sequence is TGTGCCAGCAGCTTAGACCCCCCCGGACTAGTTTTATCCGGGGAGCTGTTTTTT. It specifies CASSLDPPGLVLSGELFF.